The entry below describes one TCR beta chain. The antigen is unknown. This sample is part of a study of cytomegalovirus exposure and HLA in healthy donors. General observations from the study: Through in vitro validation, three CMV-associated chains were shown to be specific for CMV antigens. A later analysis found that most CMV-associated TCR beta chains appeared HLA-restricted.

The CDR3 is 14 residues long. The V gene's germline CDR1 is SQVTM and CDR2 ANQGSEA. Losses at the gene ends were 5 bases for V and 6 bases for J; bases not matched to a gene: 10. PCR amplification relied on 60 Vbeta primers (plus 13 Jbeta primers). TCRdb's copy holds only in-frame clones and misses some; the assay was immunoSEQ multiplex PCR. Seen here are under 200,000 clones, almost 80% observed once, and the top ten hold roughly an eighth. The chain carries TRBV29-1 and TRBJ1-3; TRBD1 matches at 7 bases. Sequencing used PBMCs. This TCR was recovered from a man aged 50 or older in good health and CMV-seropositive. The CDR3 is CSVRPTGFLNTIYF. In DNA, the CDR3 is TGCAGCGTTCGCCCGACAGGGTTCCTAAACACCATATATTTT.